This is a list of T cell receptor beta chains from one sample in a study of T cells in Graves' hyperthyroidism and ophthalmopathy. Each CDR3 protein gets one entry after TCRdb re-called the multiplex PCR reads with MiXCR. The profile shows around 300,000 distinct CDR3 sequences, roughly an eighth of them singletons. Input material: blood. The receptors here all came from a woman in her forties with Graves' hyperthyroidism. Both conserved end residues are part of each CDR3. D genes are given only for firm matches. The size entry is marked missing in some rows and otherwise reads once, few, many or a size class.

D | size | J | V | CDR3 | DNA
TRBD1 | few | TRBJ1-1 | TRBV10-3 | CASRDRGTMNTEAFF | TGTGCCTCCCGGGACAGGGGAACTATGAACACTGAAGCTTTCTTT
TRBD1 | many | TRBJ1-6 | TRBV12-3/TRBV12-4 | CASSSGTGYNSPLHF | TGTGCCAGCAGTTCCGGGACAGGGTATAATTCACCCCTCCACTTT
- | many | TRBJ2-5 | TRBV27 | CASSPMGGPQETQYF | TGTGCCAGCAGTCCCATGGGGGGGCCCCAAGAGACCCAGTACTTC
TRBD2 | many | TRBJ2-1 | TRBV20-1 | CSARTPGGLADNEQFF | TGCAGTGCTAGAACACCGGGGGGACTAGCGGACAATGAGCAGTTCTTC
TRBD2 | many | TRBJ2-3 | TRBV7-9 | CASSYPRGRAGTDTQYF | TGTGCCAGCAGCTACCCTCGCGGGAGGGCCGGCACAGATACGCAGTATTTT
TRBD1 | few | TRBJ1-2 | TRBV5-1 | CASSPDRVNYGYTF | TGCGCCAGCAGTCCTGACAGGGTTAACTATGGCTACACCTTC
- | many | TRBJ2-3 | TRBV7-9 | CASSLVEVSTDTQYF | TGTGCCAGCAGCTTAGTTGAGGTTAGCACAGATACGCAGTATTTT
TRBD2 | - | TRBJ2-1 | TRBV19 | CASSILAGDMNEQFF | TGTGCCAGTAGCATACTAGCGGGAGATATGAATGAGCAGTTCTTC
TRBD2 | many | TRBJ2-3 | TRBV20-1 | CSARVASGRPDTQYF | TGCAGTGCTAGAGTGGCTAGCGGGAGGCCAGATACGCAGTATTTT
- | many | TRBJ2-7 | TRBV28 | CASTLGWTEGEQYF | TGTGCCAGCACCTTGGGCTGGACCGAAGGAGAGCAGTACTTC
- | many | TRBJ1-1 | TRBV19 | CASSTAPYREKNTEAFF | TGTGCCAGTAGTACCGCACCTTACAGGGAGAAGAACACTGAAGCTTTCTTT
TRBD2 | many | TRBJ2-3 | TRBV29-1 | CSVDPSGVTDTQYF | TGCAGCGTTGATCCTAGCGGGGTCACAGATACGCAGTATTTT
- | few | TRBJ1-6 | TRBV12-3/TRBV12-4 | CASSLRQRNNSPLHF | TGTGCCAGCAGTTTACGGCAGAGAAATAATTCACCCCTCCACTTT
- | many | TRBJ2-1 | TRBV29-1 | CSVLLAGGVDEQFF | TGCAGCGTCTTACTAGCTGGAGGGGTCGATGAGCAGTTCTTC
- | few | TRBJ2-6 | TRBV27 | CASSRRPVALSGANVLTF | TGTGCCAGCAGTAGGAGACCCGTGGCTCTCTCTGGGGCCAACGTCCTGACTTTC
TRBD1 | few | TRBJ1-4 | TRBV5-8 | CASSPRDSLAEKLFF | TGTGCCAGCAGCCCTAGGGACAGCCTGGCGGAAAAACTGTTTTTT
TRBD1 | many | TRBJ1-1 | TRBV29-1 | CSVTPGQGVDTEAFF | TGCAGCGTAACTCCGGGACAGGGGGTCGACACTGAAGCTTTCTTT
- | many | TRBJ2-3 | TRBV20-1 | CSASQTGTSTDTQYF | TGCAGTGCTAGCCAAACAGGGACAAGCACAGATACGCAGTATTTT
- | few | TRBJ1-6 | TRBV27 | CASSPGGPENSPLHF | TGTGCCAGCAGCCCCGGGGGACCTGAGAATTCACCCCTCCACTTT
TRBD1 | many | TRBJ2-1 | TRBV9 | CASSPRQGSYNEQFF | TGTGCCAGCAGCCCCCGACAGGGAAGCTACAATGAGCAGTTCTTC
- | - | TRBJ1-4 | TRBV27 | CASSGLGNEKLFF | TGTGCCAGCAGCGGACTAGGAAATGAAAAACTGTTTTTT
TRBD2 | many | TRBJ2-5 | TRBV6-1 | CASTPWPSGIQETQYF | TGTGCCAGCACTCCTTGGCCTAGCGGGATCCAAGAGACCCAGTACTTC
- | many | TRBJ2-2 | TRBV2 | CASGRNTGELFF | TGTGCCAGCGGCAGGAACACCGGGGAGCTGTTTTTT
- | few | TRBJ1-3 | TRBV19 | CASSTSGNTIYF | TGTGCCAGTAGTACCTCTGGAAACACCATATATTTT
- | - | TRBJ2-6 | TRBV16 | CASSQWGPSVTSGANVLTF | TGTGCCAGCAGCCAATGGGGCCCTAGCGTCACGTCTGGGGCCAACGTCCTGACTTTC
- | many | TRBJ1-2 | TRBV6-1 | CASSGQVYGYTF | TGTGCCAGCAGTGGACAGGTATATGGCTACACCTTC
- | many | TRBJ2-5 | TRBV7-9 | CASSLMEETQYF | TGTGCCAGCAGCTTAATGGAGGAGACCCAGTACTTC
- | many | TRBJ2-1 | TRBV2 | CASSKSPGRHNEQFF | TGTGCCAGCAGTAAATCACCGGGCAGGCATAATGAGCAGTTCTTC
- | many | TRBJ1-6 | TRBV6-5 | CASSYISDSYNSPLHF | TGTGCCAGCAGTTACATCTCAGACTCATATAATTCACCCCTCCACTTT
- | many | TRBJ2-3 | TRBV7-8 | CASSLARLGRTDTQYF | TGTGCCAGCAGCTTAGCCCGACTAGGAAGGACAGATACGCAGTATTTT
TRBD2 | - | TRBJ2-1 | TRBV7-8 | CASSLISGRWNEQFF | TGTGCCAGCAGCTTAATTAGCGGGAGATGGAATGAGCAGTTCTTC
- | many | TRBJ1-5 | TRBV15 | CATSMDNSDQPQHF | TGTGCCACCAGTATGGACAATTCGGATCAGCCCCAGCATTTT
TRBD1 | many | TRBJ2-1 | TRBV5-5 | CASSLAGGAYNEQFF | TGTGCCAGCAGCTTGGCAGGGGGCGCCTACAATGAGCAGTTCTTC
- | - | TRBJ1-6 | TRBV28 | CASTLGLGSPLHF | TGTGCCAGCACTTTGGGGTTAGGGTCACCCCTCCACTTT
- | - | TRBJ1-6 | TRBV20-1 | CSANRGQGARGHSPLHF | TGCAGTGCCAACCGCGGGCAGGGTGCCCGGGGCCATTCACCCCTCCACTTT
- | many | TRBJ2-5 | TRBV27 | CASSLERQQTQYF | TGTGCCAGCAGTTTAGAGCGACAGCAGACCCAGTACTTC
TRBD2 | many | TRBJ2-1 | TRBV13 | CASSSRLAGGSSYDEQFF | TGTGCCAGCAGCTCCCGACTAGCGGGGGGATCGTCGTACGATGAGCAGTTCTTC
- | many | TRBJ1-6 | TRBV5-1 | CASSLAQGGSPLHF | TGCGCCAGCAGCTTGGCTCAGGGAGGTTCACCCCTCCACTTT
TRBD1 | - | TRBJ2-3 | TRBV3-1 | CASSHRQGRGDTQYF | TGTGCCAGCAGCCACAGACAGGGGCGGGGAGATACGCAGTATTTT
- | many | TRBJ2-7 | TRBV28 | CASSQGGGQTGEQYF | TGTGCCAGCAGCCAAGGCGGCGGGCAAACCGGCGAGCAGTACTTC
TRBD1 | many | TRBJ2-7 | TRBV5-1 | CASSPGQANYEQYF | TGCGCCAGCAGCCCGGGACAGGCCAACTACGAGCAGTACTTC
TRBD2 | many | TRBJ2-7 | TRBV11-2 | CASSLGRLAGGLPYEQYF | TGTGCCAGCAGCTTAGGCCGACTAGCGGGAGGCCTACCCTACGAGCAGTACTTC
- | few | TRBJ1-1 | TRBV20-1 | CSATLATGQNTEAFF | TGCAGTGCTACTTTGGCTACGGGACAGAACACTGAAGCTTTCTTT
- | many | TRBJ1-6 | TRBV10-3 | CAISESLGKSNSPLHF | TGTGCCATCAGTGAGTCTCTTGGCAAGAGCAATTCACCCCTCCACTTT
- | many | TRBJ2-7 | TRBV12-3/TRBV12-4 | CASTYPGGGEQYF | TGTGCCAGCACCTATCCTGGCGGAGGGGAGCAGTACTTC
- | - | TRBJ1-4 | TRBV5-6 | CASSFDRGTGTKKLFF | TGTGCCAGCAGCTTTGATCGAGGTACAGGGACGAAAAAACTGTTTTTT
- | many | TRBJ2-2 | TRBV5-6 | CASSLAGRDTGELFF | TGTGCCAGCAGCTTGGCAGGGAGAGACACCGGGGAGCTGTTTTTT
TRBD2 | many | TRBJ2-1 | TRBV7-9 | CASSPRRERPEQFF | TGTGCCAGCAGCCCGCGGCGGGAGCGACCCGAGCAGTTCTTC
- | many | TRBJ2-7 | TRBV10-3 | CAISEGQQSYEQYF | TGTGCCATCAGTGAAGGGCAGCAAAGCTACGAGCAGTACTTC
TRBD2 | many | TRBJ2-7 | TRBV6-1 | CASSGGGPTYEQYF | TGTGCCAGCAGTGGGGGGGGACCCACCTACGAGCAGTACTTC
- | many | TRBJ1-1 | TRBV29-1 | CSGRDSRSTEAFF | TGCAGCGGCCGGGACTCACGGAGCACTGAAGCTTTCTTT